Below, one T cell receptor beta chain is given with its context. Trimming took 5 bases from V and 7 from J; bases not matched to a gene: 4. The CDR3 is 12 amino acids. Germline-derived CDR1 and CDR2 are MNHEY and SVGAGI. Original processing notes: How many nucleated cells were present was estimated from reference gene primer amplification. Produced via immunoSEQ multiplex PCR; TCRdb's table is partial and in-frame only. V, J and clone size were drawn from that table, and D and trimming were deduced from the DNA. The data contain about 46,000 clones, 70% to 90% of them seen just once; the ten biggest clones take up around 14%. The entry originates in a study of blood T cell repertoires in COVID-19. The wider study: Acute and convalescent COVID-19 specimens originated in the United States, Italy and Spain. T cells, B-cell-depleted T cells, or PBMCs provided the cDNA or gDNA that served as material.

The receptor's source is a human donor in a cohort sampled during active COVID-19. The donor label of this sample is uncertain. The sequenced material came from peripheral blood. The chain is built from TRBV6-5 and TRBJ1-2, with 7 positions matching TRBD1. The CDR3 DNA sequence: TGTGCCAGCAGTAACAGGGGCGGTGGCTACACCTTC. This gives the protein CASSNRGGGYTF.